This passage covers 7 T cell receptor beta chains from one sample sequenced in a study of blood T cell repertoires in COVID-19 (dated by TCRdb to 2020 to 2022). The library was made by the immunoSEQ multiplex PCR assay. Imported from immuneACCESS, the table was reduced by TCRdb to in-frame sequences with V and J called. These copies leave out some clones; in studies compared against another copy, an unresolved V gene accounts for under half, and the cause of the remainder is not known. The sample has 200,000 to 300,000 clones on record, around 80% of them singletons. Roughly 3.3% of the sample lies in the top ten. Material: peripheral blood. The receptors derive from a woman aged 18-30 years with acute or convalescent COVID-19.

V and J are TRBV12-3 or TRBV12-4 and TRBJ1-1, with no clear D. V lost 7 bases, J lost 8 bases, and 11 bases lay in between. The CDR3 spans 11 residues. CDR3 loop: CASTLGREAFF. CDR3 in DNA: TGTGCCAGCACCCTGGGCCGCGAAGCTTTCTTT.

The V gene is TRBV7-8, the J gene TRBJ1-6; a weak D match, TRBD1 (6 bases). V gave up 10 bases and J gave up 7 bases, with 23 bases separating them. Per the germline V gene, CDR1 is SGHVS and CDR2 is FQNEAQ. The CDR3 is 16 residues long. The CDR3 sequence is CATTGTWMGRNSPLHF. The CDR3 region has the DNA TGTGCCACCACCGGGACATGGATGGGTCGGAATTCACCCCTCCACTTT.

The chain carries TRBV19 and TRBJ2-7; 14 bases fit TRBD2. The germline gives CDR1 LNHDA, CDR2 SQIVND (reference sequence). The CDR3 has 20 amino acids. V lost 1 base, J lost 0 bases, and 11 bases stayed unmatched. Here the CDR3 reads CASSIGPTGTSGSISYEQYF. CDR3 bases: TGTGCCAGTAGTATAGGTCCAACCGGGACTAGCGGGAGTATCTCCTACGAGCAGTACTTC.

This chain connects TRBV7-6 to TRBJ2-3; 9 nucleotides line up with TRBD2. The CDR3 runs to 16 residues. The V gene end was trimmed by 4 bases and the J gene end by 2 bases; junction bases not matched to a gene: 7. Germline assignment: CDR1 SGHVS and CDR2 FNYEAQ. CDR3 sequence: CASSSIAGDYTDTQYF. The CDR3 coding sequence is TGTGCCAGCAGCTCCATAGCGGGGGATTACACAGATACGCAGTATTTT.

The chain has TRBV28 and TRBJ2-5, with 9 bases lining up with TRBD1. CDR1 MDHEN and CDR2 SYDVKM come from the germline V gene. This CDR3 spans 14 amino acids. J was trimmed by 1 base and V by 4 bases; bases with no gene match: 1. The CDR3 DNA is TGTGCCAGCAGTTCGACAGGGGGCCAAGAGACCCAGTACTTC. Protein sequence: CASSSTGGQETQYF.

The chain couples TRBV11-2 to TRBJ2-1; 8 bases fit TRBD2. The germline gives CDR1 SGHAT, CDR2 FQNNGV. The trim removed 2 bases at V and 9 bases at J, leaving 9 bases unmatched. This CDR3 is 15 amino acids long. DNA for the CDR3: TGTGCCAGCAGCTTAAGTCCGGGAGGGCCAGGTGAGCAGTTCTTC. This encodes CASSLSPGGPGEQFF.

The chain couples TRBV4-3 to TRBJ2-3, with D unresolved. Germline lookup yields CDR1 LGHNA and CDR2 YSLEER. V was shortened by 1 base and J by 3 bases, with 11 bases between the two germline ends. The CDR3 is 15 residues long. The CDR3 sequence is CASSQGSYLTDTQYF. The CDR3 DNA reads TGCGCCAGCAGCCAAGGGTCCTATTTGACAGATACGCAGTATTTT.